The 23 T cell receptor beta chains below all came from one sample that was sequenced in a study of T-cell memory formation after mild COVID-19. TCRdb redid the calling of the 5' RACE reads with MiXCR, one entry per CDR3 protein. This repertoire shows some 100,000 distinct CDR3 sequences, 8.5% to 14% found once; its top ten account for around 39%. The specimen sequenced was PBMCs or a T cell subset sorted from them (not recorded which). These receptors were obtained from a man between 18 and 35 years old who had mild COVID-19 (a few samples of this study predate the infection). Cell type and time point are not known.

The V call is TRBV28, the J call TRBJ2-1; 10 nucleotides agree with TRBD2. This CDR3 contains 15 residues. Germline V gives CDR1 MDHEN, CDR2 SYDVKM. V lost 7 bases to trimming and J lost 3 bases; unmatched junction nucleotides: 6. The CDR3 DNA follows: TGTGCCAGCACACCTAGCGGGGGACACTACAATGAGCAGTTCTTC. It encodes CASTPSGGHYNEQFF.

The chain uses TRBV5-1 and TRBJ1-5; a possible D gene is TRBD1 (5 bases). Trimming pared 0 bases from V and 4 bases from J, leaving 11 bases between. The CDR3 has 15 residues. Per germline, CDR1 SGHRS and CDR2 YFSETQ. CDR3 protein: CASSLVPGQNQPQHF. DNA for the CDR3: TGCGCCAGCAGCTTGGTCCCAGGGCAGAATCAGCCCCAGCATTTT. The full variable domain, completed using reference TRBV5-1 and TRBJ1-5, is KAGVTQTPRYLIKTRGQQVTLSCSPISGHRSVSWYQQTPGQGLQFLFEYFSETQRNKGNFPGRFSGRQFSNSRSEMNVSTLELGDSALYLCASSLVPGQNQPQHFGDGTRLSIL.

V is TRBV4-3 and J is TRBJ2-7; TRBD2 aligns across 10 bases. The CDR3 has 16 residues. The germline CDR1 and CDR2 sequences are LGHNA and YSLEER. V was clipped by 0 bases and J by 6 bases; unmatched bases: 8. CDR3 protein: CASSQERGLAGGEQYF. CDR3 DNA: TGCGCCAGCAGCCAAGAGCGGGGCTTAGCGGGGGGCGAGCAGTACTTC.

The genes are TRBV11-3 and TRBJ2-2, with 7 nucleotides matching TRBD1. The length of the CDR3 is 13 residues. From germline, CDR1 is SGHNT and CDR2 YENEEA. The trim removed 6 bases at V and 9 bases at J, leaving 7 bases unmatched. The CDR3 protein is CASRPRQGRELFF. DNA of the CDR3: TGTGCCAGCAGACCGCGACAGGGCCGGGAGCTGTTTTTT. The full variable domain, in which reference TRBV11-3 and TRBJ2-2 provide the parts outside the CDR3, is EAGVVQSPRYKIIEKKQPVAFWCNPISGHNTLYWYLQNLGQGPELLIRYENEEAVDDSQLPKDRFSAERLKGVDSTLKIQPAELGDSAVYLCASRPRQGRELFFGEGSRLTVL.

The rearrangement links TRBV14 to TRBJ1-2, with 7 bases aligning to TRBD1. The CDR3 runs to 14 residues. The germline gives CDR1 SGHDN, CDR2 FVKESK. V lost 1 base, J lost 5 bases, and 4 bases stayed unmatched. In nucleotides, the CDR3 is TGTGCCAGCAGCCAAGTAGGGGGCGCTTATGGCTACACCTTC. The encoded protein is CASSQVGGAYGYTF.

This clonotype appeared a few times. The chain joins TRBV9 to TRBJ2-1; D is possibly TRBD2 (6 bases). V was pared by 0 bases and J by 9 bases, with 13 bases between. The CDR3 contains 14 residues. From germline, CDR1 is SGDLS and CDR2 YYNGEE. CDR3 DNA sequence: TGTGCCAGCAGCGTAGTCCGGAGGGAAGGTGAGCAGTTCTTC. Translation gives CASSVVRREGEQFF.

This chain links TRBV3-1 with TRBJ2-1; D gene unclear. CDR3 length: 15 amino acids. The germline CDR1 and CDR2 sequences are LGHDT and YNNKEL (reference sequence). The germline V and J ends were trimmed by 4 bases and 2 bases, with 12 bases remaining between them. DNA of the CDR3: TGTGCCAGCAGCCTAGGCGACCGGACCTACAATGAGCAGTTCTTC. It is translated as CASSLGDRTYNEQFF.

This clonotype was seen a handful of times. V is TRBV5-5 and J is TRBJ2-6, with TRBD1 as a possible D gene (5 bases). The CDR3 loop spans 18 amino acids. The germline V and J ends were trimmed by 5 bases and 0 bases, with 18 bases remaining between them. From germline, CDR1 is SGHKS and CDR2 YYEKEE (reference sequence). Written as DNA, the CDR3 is TGTGCCAGCAGTTTCACGTGGACACCGAGCTCTGGGGCCAACGTCCTGACTTTC. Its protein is CASSFTWTPSSGANVLTF.

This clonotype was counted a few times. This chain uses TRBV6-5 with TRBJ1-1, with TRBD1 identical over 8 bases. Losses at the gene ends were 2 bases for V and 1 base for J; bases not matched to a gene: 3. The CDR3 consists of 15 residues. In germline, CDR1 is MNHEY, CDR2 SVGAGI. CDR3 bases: TGTGCCAGCAGTTACCCCGGACAGGGGAACACTGAAGCTTTCTTT. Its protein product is CASSYPGQGNTEAFF.

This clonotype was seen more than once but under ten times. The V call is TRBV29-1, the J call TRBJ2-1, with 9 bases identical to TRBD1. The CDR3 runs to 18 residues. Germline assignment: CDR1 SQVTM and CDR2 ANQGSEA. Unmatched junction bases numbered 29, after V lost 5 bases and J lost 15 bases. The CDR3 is CSVPRTGASPFMGQGVFF. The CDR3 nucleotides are TGCAGCGTTCCCCGGACAGGGGCTAGCCCATTCATGGGCCAGGGCGTGTTCTTC.

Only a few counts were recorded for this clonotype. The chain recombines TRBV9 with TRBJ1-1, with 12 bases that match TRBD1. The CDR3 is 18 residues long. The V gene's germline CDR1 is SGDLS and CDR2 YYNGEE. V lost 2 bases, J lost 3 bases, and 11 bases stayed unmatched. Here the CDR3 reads CASSVTGTGGLADTEAFF. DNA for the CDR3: TGTGCCAGCAGCGTGACCGGGACAGGGGGCTTAGCGGACACTGAAGCTTTCTTT.

CDR3 bases: TGTGCCAGCAGTGGGGGAGGGGGCGCCGCAAATACGCAGTATTTT. Amino acids: CASSGGGGAANTQYF. The V and J genes are TRBV2 and TRBJ2-3; D tentatively fits TRBD1 or TRBD2 (7 bases each). Trimming took 4 bases from V and 7 from J, leaving 18 bases between them. CDR1 SNHLY and CDR2 FYNNEI come from the germline V gene. The CDR3 totals 15 residues.

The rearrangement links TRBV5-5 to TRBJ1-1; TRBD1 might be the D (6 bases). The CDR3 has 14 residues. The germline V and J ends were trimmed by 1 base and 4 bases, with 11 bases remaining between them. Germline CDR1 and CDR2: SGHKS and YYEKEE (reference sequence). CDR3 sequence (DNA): TGTGCCAGCAGCTTGTGGGGGCTAGGCACTGAAGCTTTCTTT. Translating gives CASSLWGLGTEAFF.

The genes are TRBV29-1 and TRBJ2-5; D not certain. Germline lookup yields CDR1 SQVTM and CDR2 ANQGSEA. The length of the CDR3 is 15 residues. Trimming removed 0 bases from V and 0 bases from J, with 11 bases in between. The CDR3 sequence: CSVEDQERYQETQYF. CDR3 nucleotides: TGCAGCGTTGAAGATCAGGAGAGGTACCAAGAGACCCAGTACTTC.

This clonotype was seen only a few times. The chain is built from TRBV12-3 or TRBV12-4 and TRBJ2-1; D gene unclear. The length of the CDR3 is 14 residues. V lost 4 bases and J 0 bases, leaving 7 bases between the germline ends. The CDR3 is CASSWGSSYNEQFF. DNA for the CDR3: TGTGCCAGCAGTTGGGGTAGCTCCTACAATGAGCAGTTCTTC.

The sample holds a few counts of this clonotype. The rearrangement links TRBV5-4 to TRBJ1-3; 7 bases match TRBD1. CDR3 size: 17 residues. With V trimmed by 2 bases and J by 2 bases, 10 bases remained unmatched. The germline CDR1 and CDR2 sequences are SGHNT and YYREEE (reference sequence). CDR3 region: CASSFRGGDFAGNTIYF. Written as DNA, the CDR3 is TGTGCCAGCAGCTTTCGAGGGGGCGACTTCGCTGGAAACACCATATATTTT.

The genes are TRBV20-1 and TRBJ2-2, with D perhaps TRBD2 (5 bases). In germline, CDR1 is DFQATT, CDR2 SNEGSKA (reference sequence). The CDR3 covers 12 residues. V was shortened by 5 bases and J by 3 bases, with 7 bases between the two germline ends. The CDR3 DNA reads TGCAGTGCTCCCGGGGACACCGGGGAGCTGTTTTTT. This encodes CSAPGDTGELFF.

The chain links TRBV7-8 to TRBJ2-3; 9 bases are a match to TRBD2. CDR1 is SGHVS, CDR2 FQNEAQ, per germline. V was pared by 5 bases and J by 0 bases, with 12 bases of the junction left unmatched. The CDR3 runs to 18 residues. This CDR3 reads CASSPVPGLAPSTDTQYF. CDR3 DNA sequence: TGTGCCAGCAGCCCCGTCCCGGGACTAGCTCCGAGCACAGATACGCAGTATTTT.

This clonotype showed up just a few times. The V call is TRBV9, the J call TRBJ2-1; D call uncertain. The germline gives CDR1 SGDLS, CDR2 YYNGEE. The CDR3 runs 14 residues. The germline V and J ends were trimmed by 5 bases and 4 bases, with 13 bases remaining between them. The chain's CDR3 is CASRGGVGYNEQFF. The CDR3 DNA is TGTGCCAGCAGAGGTGGGGTGGGGTACAATGAGCAGTTCTTC.

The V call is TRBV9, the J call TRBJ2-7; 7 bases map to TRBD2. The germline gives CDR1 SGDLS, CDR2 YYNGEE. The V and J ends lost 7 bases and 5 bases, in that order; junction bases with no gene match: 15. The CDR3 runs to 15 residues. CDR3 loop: CASSRGEGITHEQYF. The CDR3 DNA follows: TGTGCCAGCTCTCGCGGGGAGGGGATAACCCACGAGCAGTACTTC.

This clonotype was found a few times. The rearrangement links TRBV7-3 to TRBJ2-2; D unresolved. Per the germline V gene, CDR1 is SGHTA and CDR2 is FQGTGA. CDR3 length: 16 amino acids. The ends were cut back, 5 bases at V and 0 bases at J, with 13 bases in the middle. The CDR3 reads CASSPTHYSNTGELFF. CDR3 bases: TGTGCCAGCAGCCCGACGCATTATTCGAACACCGGGGAGCTGTTTTTT.

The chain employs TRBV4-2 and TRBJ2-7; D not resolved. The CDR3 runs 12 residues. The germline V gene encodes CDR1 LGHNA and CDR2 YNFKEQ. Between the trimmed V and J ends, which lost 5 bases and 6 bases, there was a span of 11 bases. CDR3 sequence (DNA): TGTGCCAGCAGCTCACTAAACGGCGAGCAGTACTTC. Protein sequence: CASSSLNGEQYF.

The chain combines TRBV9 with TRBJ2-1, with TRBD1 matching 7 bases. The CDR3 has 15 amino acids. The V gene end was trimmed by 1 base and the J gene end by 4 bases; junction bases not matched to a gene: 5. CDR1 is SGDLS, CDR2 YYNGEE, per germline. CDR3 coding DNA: TGTGCCAGCAGCGTAATCGGACAGGAATACAATGAGCAGTTCTTC. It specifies CASSVIGQEYNEQFF.